This TCR beta chain was retrieved from a study of Ad26.COV2.S vaccination and SARS-CoV-2 variants. Overall study findings and caveats: The TCR-based breadth and depth measures might underestimate overall T cell responses. Relative to placebo recipients, vaccine recipients exhibited elevated spike-specific TCR breadth.

The treatment is: some 20 received Ad26.COV2.S at low or high dose, single or two shots; a few received placebo; per-sample allocation not given. Sampling occurred on day 63 after the first vaccine or placebo injection. Aged 18-55 years, donor was enrolled in Boston in about 2020. Ad26.COV2.S expressed prefusion-stabilized spike from the original Wuhan strain. This clone is a singleton in its sample. Its antigen is as yet unknown. The ends were cut back, 4 bases at V and 5 bases at J, with 14 bases in the middle. The germline gives CDR1 LGHDT, CDR2 YNNKEL (reference sequence). This CDR3 region has 14 residues. Generated by immunoSEQ multiplex PCR, the TCRdb table keeps only in-frame clones and is missing some. The sample records over 400,000 clones, roughly 90% being singletons.

This TCR derives from a person between 18 and 59 years old who received the Ad26.COV2.S COVID-19 vaccine or a placebo. The chain combines TRBV3-1 (or the pseudogene TRBV3-2) with TRBJ2-5; D is perhaps TRBD1 or TRBD2 (5 bases each). Material: peripheral blood, obtained in a trial of Ad26.COV2.S vaccine versus placebo. CDR3 DNA sequence: TGTGCCAGCAGCCGTGAGAGGGGCCGGGAGACCCAGTACTTC. It encodes CASSRERGRETQYF.